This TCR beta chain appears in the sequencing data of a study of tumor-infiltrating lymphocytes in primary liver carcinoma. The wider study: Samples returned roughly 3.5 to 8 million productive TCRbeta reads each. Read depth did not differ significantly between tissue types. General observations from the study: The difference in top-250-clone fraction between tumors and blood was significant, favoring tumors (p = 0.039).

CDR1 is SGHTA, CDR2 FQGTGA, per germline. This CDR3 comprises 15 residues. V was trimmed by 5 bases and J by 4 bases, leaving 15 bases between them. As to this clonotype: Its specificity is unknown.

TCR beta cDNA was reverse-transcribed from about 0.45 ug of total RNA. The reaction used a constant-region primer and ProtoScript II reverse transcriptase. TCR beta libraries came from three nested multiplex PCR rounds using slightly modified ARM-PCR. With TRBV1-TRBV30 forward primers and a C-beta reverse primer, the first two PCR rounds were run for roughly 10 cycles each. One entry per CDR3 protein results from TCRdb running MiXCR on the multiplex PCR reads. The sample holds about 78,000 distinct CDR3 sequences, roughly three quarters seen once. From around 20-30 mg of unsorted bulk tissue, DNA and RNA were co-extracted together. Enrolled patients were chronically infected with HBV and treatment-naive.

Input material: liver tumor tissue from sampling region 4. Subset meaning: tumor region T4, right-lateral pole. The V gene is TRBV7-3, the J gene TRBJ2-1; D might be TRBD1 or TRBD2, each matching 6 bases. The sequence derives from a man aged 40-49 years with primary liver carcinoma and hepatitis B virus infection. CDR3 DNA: TGTGCCAGCAGCCTCAAAGGGGGGACATACAATGAGCAGTTCTTC. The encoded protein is CASSLKGGTYNEQFF.